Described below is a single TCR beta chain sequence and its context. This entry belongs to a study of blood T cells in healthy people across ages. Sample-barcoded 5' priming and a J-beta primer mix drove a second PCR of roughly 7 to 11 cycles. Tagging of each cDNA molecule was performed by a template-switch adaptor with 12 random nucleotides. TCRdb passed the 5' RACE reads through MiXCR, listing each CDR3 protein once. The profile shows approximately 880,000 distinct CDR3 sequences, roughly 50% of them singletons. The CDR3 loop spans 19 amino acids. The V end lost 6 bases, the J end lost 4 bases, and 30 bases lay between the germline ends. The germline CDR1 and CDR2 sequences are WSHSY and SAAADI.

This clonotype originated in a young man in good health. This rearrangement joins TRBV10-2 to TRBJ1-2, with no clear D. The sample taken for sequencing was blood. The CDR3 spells CASRPLGRGTAGSTYGYTF. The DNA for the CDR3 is TGCGCCAGCAGACCGTTGGGCCGTGGAACAGCTGGCTCAACCTATGGCTACACCTTC.